This T cell receptor (beta chain) was profiled in a study of cytomegalovirus exposure and HLA in healthy donors. Of note for this clone: The antigen is undetermined.

Germline loops: CDR1 SGHTA, CDR2 FQGNSA. This CDR3 has 15 residues. The V gene end was trimmed by 3 bases and the J gene end by 2 bases; junction bases not matched to a gene: 4. Using immunoSEQ multiplex PCR, the repertoire was profiled, and TCRdb retains in-frame clones only, with some absent. The sample consists of around 58,000 clones, around nine tenths of them appearing once. Regarding the study as a whole: Cytomegalovirus status, reportedly, was diagnosed with high specificity and sensitivity by the classifier.

J is TRBJ1-5 and V is TRBV7-2; 7 nucleotides align to TRBD1. This TCR was recovered from a woman in her late teens or twenties in good health and CMV-seronegative. Sequencing used PBMCs. The CDR3 DNA sequence: TGTGCCAGCAGCTTGGCCACAGGGGGCAATCAGCCCCAGCATTTT. This translates into CASSLATGGNQPQHF.